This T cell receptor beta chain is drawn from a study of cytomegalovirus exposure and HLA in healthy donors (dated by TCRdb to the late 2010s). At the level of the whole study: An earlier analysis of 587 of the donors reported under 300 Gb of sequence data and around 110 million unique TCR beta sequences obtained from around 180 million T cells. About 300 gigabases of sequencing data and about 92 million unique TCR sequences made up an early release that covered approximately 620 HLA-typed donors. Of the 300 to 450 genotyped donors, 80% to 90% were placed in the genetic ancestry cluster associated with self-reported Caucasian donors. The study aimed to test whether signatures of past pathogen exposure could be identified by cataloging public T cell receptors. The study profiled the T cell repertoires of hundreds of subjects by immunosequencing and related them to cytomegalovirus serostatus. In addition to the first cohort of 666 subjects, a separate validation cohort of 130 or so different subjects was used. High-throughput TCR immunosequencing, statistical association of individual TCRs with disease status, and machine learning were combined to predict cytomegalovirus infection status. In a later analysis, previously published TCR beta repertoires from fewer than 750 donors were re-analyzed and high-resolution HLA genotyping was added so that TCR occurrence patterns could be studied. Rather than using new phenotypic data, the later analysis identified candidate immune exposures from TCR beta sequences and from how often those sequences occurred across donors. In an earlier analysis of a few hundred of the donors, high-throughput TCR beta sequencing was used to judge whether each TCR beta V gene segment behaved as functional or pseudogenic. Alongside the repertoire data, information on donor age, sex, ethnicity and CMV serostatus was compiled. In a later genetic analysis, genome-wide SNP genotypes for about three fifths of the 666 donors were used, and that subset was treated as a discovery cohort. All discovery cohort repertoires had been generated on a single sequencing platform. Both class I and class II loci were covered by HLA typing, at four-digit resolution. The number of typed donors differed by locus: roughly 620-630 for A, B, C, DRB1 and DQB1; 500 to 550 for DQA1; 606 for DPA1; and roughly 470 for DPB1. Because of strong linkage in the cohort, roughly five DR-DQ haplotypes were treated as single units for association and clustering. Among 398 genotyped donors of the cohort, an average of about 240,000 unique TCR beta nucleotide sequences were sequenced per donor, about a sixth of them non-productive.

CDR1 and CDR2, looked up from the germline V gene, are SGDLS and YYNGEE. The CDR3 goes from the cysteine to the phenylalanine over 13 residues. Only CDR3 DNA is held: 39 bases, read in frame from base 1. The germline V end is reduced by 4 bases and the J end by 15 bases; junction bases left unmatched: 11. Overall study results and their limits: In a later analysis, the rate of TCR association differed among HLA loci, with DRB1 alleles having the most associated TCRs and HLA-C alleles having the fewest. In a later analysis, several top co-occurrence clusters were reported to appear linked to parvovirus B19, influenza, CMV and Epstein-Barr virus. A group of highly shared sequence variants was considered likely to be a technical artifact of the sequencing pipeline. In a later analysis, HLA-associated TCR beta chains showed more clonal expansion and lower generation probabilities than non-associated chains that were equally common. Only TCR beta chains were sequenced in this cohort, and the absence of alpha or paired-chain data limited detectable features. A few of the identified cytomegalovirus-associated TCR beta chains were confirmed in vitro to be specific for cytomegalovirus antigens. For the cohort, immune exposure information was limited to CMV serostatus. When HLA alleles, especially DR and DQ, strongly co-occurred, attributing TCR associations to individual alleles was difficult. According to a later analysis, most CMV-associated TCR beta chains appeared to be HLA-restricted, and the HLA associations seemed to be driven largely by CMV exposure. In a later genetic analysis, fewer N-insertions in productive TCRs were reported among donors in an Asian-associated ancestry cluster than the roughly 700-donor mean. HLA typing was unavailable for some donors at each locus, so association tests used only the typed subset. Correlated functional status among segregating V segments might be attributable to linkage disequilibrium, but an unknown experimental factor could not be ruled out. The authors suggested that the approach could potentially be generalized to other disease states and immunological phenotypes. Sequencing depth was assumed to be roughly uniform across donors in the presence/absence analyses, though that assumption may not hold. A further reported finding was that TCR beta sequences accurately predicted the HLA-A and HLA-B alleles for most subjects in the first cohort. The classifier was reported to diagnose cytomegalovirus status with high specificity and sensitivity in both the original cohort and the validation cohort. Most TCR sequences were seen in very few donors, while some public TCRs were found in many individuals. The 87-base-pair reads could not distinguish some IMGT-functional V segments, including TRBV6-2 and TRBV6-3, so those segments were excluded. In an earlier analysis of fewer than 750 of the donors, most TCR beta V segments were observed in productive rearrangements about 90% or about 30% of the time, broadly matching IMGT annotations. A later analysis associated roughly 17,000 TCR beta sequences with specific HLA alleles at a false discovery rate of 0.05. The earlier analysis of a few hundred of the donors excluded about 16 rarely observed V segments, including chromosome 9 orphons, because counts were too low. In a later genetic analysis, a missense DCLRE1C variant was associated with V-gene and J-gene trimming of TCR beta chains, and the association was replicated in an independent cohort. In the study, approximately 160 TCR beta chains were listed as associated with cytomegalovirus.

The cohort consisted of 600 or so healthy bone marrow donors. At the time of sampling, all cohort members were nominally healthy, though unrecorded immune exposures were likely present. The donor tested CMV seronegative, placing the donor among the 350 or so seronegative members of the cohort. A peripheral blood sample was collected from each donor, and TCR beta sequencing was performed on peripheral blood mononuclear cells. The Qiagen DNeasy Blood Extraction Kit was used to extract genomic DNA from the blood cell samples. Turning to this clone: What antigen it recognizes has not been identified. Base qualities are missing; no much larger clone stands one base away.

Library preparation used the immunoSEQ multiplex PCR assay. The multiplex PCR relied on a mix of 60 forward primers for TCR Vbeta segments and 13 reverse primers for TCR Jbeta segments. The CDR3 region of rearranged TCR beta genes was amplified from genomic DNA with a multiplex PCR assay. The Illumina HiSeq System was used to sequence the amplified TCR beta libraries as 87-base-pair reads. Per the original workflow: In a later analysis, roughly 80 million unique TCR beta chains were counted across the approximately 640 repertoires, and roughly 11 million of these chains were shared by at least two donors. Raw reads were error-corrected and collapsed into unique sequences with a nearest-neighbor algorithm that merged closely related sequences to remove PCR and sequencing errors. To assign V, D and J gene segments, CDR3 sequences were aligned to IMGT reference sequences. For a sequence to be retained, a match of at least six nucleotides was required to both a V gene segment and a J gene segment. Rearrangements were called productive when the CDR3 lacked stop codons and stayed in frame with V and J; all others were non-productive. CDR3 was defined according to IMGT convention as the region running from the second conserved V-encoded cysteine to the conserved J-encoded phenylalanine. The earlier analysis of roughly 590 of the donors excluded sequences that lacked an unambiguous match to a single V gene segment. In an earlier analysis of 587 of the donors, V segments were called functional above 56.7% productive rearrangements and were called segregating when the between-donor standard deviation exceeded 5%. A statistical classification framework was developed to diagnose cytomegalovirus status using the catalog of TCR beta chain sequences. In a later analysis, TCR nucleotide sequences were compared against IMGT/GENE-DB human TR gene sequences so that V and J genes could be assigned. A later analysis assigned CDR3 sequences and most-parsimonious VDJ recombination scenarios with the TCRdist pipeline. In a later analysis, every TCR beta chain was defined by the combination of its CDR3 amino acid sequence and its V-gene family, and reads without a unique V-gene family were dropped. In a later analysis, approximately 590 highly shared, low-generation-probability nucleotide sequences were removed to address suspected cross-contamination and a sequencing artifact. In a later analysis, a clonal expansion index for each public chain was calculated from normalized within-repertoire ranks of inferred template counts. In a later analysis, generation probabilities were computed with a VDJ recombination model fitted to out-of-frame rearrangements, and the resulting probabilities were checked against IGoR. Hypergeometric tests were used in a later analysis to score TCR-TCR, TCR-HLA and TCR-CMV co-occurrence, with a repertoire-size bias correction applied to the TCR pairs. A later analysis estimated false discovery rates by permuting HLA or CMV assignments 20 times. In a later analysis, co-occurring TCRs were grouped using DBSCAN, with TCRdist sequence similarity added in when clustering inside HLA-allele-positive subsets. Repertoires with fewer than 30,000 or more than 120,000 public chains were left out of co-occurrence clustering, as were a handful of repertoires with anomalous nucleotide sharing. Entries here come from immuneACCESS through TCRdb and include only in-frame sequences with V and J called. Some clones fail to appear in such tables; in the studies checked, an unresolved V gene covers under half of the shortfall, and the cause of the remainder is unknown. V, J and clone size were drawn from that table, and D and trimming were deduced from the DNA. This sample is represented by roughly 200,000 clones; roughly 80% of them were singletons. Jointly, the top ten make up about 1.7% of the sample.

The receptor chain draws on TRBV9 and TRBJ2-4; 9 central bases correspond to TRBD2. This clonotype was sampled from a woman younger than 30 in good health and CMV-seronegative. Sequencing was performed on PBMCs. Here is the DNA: TGTGCCAGCAGCCCCGGGACTAGCACCTTTTTGTACTTC. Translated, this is CASSPGTSTFLYF.